The subject of this entry is one TCR beta chain. At one end the junction does not follow the germline gene, possibly because of a read error. The data belong to a study of blood T cells in healthy people across ages. A sample-barcoded 5' primer and a J-beta primer mix were used in a second PCR of roughly 6 to 12 cycles. Each CDR3 protein is one row after TCRdb ran MiXCR on the 5' RACE reads. The sample lists roughly 1.6 million distinct CDR3 sequences, about 32% seen once, with around 11% in the top ten. Germline CDR1 and CDR2: DFQATT and SNEGSKA (reference sequence). The CDR3 has 16 amino acids. The chain couples TRBV20-1 to TRBJ2-7, with TRBD2 matching over 10 bases. This TCR derives from a woman in her twenties or thirties in good health. Sequencing input: blood. The CDR3 sequence is CSAGDRIAGGSYEQYF. CDR3 in DNA: TGCAGTGCTGGAGATCGTATAGCGGGGGGCTCCTACGAGCAGTACTTC.